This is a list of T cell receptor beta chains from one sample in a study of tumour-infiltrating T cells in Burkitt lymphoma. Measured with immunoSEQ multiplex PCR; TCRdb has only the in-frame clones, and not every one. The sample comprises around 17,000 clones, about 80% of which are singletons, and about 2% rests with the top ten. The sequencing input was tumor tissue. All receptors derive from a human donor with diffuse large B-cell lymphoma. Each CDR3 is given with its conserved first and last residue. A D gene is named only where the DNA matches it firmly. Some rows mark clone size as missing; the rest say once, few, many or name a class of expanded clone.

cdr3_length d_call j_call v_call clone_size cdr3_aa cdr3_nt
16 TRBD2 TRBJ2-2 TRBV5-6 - CASSDPTSSFTGELFF TGTGCCAGCAGCGACCCGACTAGCTCATTCACCGGGGAGCTGTTTTTT
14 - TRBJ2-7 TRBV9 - CASSIEDSTYEQYF TGTGCCAGCAGTATAGAGGACAGTACCTACGAGCAGTACTTC
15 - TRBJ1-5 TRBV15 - CATSGDFRGNQPQHF TGTGCCACCAGCGGGGATTTCAGGGGAAATCAGCCCCAGCATTTT
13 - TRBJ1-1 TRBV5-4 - CASSLIGNTEAFF TGTGCCAGCAGCTTGATAGGGAACACTGAAGCTTTCTTT
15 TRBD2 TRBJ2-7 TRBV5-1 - CASSLNPREEYEQYF TGCGCCAGCAGCTTGAACCCGCGGGAGGAATACGAGCAGTACTTC
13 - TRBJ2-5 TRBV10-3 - CAISDGDQETQYF TGTGCCATCAGTGATGGGGACCAAGAGACCCAGTACTTC
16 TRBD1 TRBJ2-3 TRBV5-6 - CASSVPGTGKTDTQYF TGTGCCAGCAGCGTCCCCGGGACAGGGAAGACAGATACGCAGTATTTT
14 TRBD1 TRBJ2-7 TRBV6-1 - CASSRTGGAEEQYF TGTGCCAGCAGCAGGACAGGGGGCGCGGAGGAGCAGTACTTC
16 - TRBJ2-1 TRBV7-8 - CASSFQPGPYITEQFF TGTGCCAGCAGCTTTCAACCGGGACCATATATCACTGAGCAGTTCTTC
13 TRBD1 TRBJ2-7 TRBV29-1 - CSVRDSRTYEQYF TGCAGCGTTCGGGACAGTCGAACCTACGAGCAGTACTTC
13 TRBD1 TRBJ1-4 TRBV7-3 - CASSPGQGEKLFF TGTGCCAGCAGCCCGGGACAGGGTGAAAAACTGTTTTTT
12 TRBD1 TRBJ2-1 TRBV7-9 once CASTPQGNEQFF TGTGCCAGTACACCACAGGGGAATGAGCAGTTCTTC
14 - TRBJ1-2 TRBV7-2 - CASSPGSLNYGYTF TGTGCCAGCAGCCCAGGGTCTCTTAACTATGGCTACACCTTC
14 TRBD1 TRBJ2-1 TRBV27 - CASLALQGFHEQFF TGTGCCAGCCTGGCCTTACAGGGGTTTCATGAGCAGTTCTTC
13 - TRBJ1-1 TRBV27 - CASSLSAGTEAFF TGTGCCAGCAGTTTATCGGCGGGCACTGAAGCTTTCTTT
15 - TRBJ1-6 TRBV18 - CASSRTQVHDSPLHF TGTGCCAGCTCACGTACCCAAGTACACGATTCACCCCTCCACTTT
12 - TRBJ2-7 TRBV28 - CASSSSAYEQYF TGTGCCAGCAGTTCCTCAGCCTACGAGCAGTACTTC
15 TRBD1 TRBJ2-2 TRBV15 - CATSRDRSNTGELFF TGTGCCACCAGCAGGGACAGGAGCAACACCGGGGAGCTGTTTTTT
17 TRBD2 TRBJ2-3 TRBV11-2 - CASSLVPAGGPVDTQYF TGTGCCAGCAGCTTAGTTCCAGCGGGAGGGCCTGTAGATACGCAGTATTTT
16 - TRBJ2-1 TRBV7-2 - CASSRQGASPQNEQFF TGTGCCAGCAGCCGCCAAGGGGCTAGCCCCCAGAATGAGCAGTTCTTC
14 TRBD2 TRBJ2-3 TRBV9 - CASSPSGGTDTQYF TGTGCCAGCAGCCCTAGCGGGGGCACAGATACGCAGTATTTT
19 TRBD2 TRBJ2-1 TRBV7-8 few CASSLGGLAGGSSYNEQFF TGTGCCAGCAGCTTAGGTGGTCTAGCGGGAGGAAGCTCCTACAATGAGCAGTTCTTC
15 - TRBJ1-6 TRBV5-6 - CASSIQGPGNSPLHF TGTGCCAGCAGCATCCAGGGGCCAGGTAATTCACCCCTCCACTTT
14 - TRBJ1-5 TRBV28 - CASSSTGLKQPQHF TGTGCCAGCAGTTCCACAGGGTTAAAACAGCCCCAGCATTTT
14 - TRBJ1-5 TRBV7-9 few CASSLGAGYQPQHF TGTGCCAGCAGCTTAGGAGCCGGTTATCAGCCCCAGCATTTT
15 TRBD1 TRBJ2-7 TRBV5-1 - CASSSGGTGGYEQYF TGCGCCAGCAGCTCGGGTGGGACAGGCGGCTACGAGCAGTACTTC
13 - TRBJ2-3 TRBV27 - CASSLQGGDTQYF TGTGCCAGCAGCCTACAGGGTGGAGATACGCAGTATTTT
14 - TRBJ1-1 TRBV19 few CASSIGQINTEAFF TGTGCCAGTAGTATAGGGCAGATAAACACTGAAGCTTTCTTT
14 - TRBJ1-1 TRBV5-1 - CASSLIALNTEAFF TGCGCCAGCAGCTTGATCGCCCTGAACACTGAAGCTTTCTTT
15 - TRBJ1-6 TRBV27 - CASSLSGLPNSPLHF TGTGCCAGCAGTTTATCGGGCTTACCGAATTCACCCCTCCACTTT
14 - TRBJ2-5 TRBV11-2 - CASSSRTPQETQYF TGTGCCAGCAGCTCCCGGACTCCTCAAGAGACCCAGTACTTC
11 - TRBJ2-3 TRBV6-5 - CASSSGDTQYF TGTGCCAGCAGTTCAGGAGATACGCAGTATTTT
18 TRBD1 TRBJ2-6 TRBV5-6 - CASSFRTGVTSGTNVLTF TGTGCCAGCAGCTTCAGGACAGGGGTAACGTCTGGGACCAACGTCCTGACTTTC
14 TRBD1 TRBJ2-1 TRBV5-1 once CASSNPDRDGEQFF TGCGCCAGCAGCAACCCGGACAGGGACGGTGAGCAGTTCTTC
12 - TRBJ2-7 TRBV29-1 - CSVEDLQDGQYF TGCAGCGTTGAAGATCTACAGGACGGGCAGTACTTC
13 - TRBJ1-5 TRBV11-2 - CASSLNSNQPQHF TGTGCCAGCAGCTTAAACAGCAATCAGCCCCAGCATTTT
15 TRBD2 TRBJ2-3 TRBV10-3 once CAIQGLAGGPDTQYF TGTGCCATCCAGGGCTTAGCGGGAGGACCAGATACGCAGTATTTT
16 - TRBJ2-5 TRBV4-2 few CASSHNTGDLGETQYF TGTGCCAGCAGCCATAATACGGGGGACTTAGGGGAGACCCAGTACTTC
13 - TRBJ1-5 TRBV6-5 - CASSTGPSQPQHF TGTGCCAGCAGTACAGGGCCCAGTCAGCCCCAGCATTTT
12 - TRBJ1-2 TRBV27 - CASGGGLYGYTF TGTGCCAGCGGGGGGGGGCTCTATGGCTACACCTTC
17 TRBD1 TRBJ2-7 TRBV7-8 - CASSLDIPGQVSYEQYF TGTGCCAGCAGCTTAGATATTCCGGGACAGGTCTCCTACGAGCAGTACTTC
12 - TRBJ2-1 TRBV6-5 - CASSTVGDEQFF TGTGCCAGCAGCACAGTTGGGGATGAGCAGTTCTTC
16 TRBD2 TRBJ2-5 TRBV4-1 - CASSPTLAGVGETQYF TGCGCCAGCAGCCCCACCTTAGCGGGAGTGGGAGAGACCCAGTACTTC
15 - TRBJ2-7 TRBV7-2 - CASSLSRLPTYEQYF TGTGCCAGCAGCCTTTCCAGACTCCCTACCTACGAGCAGTACTTC
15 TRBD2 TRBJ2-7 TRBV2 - CASGGLALVTYEQYF TGTGCCAGCGGAGGACTAGCGTTGGTGACCTACGAGCAGTACTTC
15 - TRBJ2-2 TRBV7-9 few CASSLAAANTGELFF TGTGCCAGCAGCTTAGCAGCCGCGAACACCGGGGAGCTGTTTTTT
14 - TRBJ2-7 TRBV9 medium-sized CASSVEGVPYEQYF TGTGCCAGCAGCGTAGAGGGGGTCCCCTACGAGCAGTACTTC
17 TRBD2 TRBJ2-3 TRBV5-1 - CASSLGLAGGPTDTQYF TGCGCCAGCAGCCTGGGACTAGCGGGGGGGCCCACAGATACGCAGTATTTT
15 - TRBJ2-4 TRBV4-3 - CASSRELGPKNIQYF TGCGCCAGCAGCCGCGAACTGGGACCTAAAAACATTCAGTACTTC
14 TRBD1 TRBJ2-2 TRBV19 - CAIMGQENTGELFF TGTGCCATAATGGGACAGGAGAACACCGGGGAGCTGTTTTTT
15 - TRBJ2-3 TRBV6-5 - CASISLGGNTDTQYF TGTGCCAGCATCTCGTTGGGAGGAAACACAGATACGCAGTATTTT
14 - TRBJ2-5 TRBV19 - CASSNRAVGETQYF TGTGCCAGTAGCAACCGTGCGGTCGGGGAGACCCAGTACTTC
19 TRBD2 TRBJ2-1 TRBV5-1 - CASSLAGTSVPNSYNEQFF TGCGCCAGCAGCTTGGCCGGGACTAGCGTCCCAAACTCCTACAATGAGCAGTTCTTC
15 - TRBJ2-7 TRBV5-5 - CASSIGTASSYEQYF TGTGCCAGCAGCATCGGGACGGCGAGCTCCTACGAGCAGTACTTC
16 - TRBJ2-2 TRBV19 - CASSIRQGEDTGELFF TGTGCCAGTAGTATTAGGCAGGGGGAGGACACCGGGGAGCTGTTTTTT